This record concerns one TCR beta chain sequence. Profiled with immunoSEQ multiplex PCR; TCRdb holds only in-frame clones, not every one. The table has approximately 350,000 clones, more than 75% seen once. Cohorts were determined from participant-reported clinical history. Two negative PCRs, clearance, or symptom resolution had been documented for recovered Cohort 3 donors. Per germline, CDR1 SGHNT and CDR2 YYREEE (reference sequence). The ends were cut back, 1 base at V and 3 bases at J, with 10 bases in the middle. The CDR3 has 14 amino acids. The data are from a study of blood T cell repertoires in COVID-19.

This rearrangement joins TRBV5-4 to TRBJ2-5; the D gene is possibly TRBD2 (6 bases). The TCR sequence derives from a woman aged 25-40 years who had recovered from COVID-19. Sequencing input: PBMCs or T cells enriched from blood (not recorded which). The CDR3 DNA is TGTGCCAGCAGCTTGCGGGGCGGGGAAGAGACCCAGTACTTC. This gives the protein CASSLRGGEETQYF.